The next 16 T cell receptor beta chains were all read from a single sample in a study of T cell repertoires in cytomegalovirus infection. Their target antigens are unknown. TCRdb re-called the reads with MiXCR, one entry per CDR3 protein. The sample has roughly 340,000 distinct CDR3 sequences, approximately 32% seen once. The input for sequencing was cultured PBMCs, taken from culture after CMV antigen stimulation. Receptor source: a human donor in good health (CMV status not recorded). Some clones in this sample may be carry-over from other donors' samples.

The chain joins TRBV20-1 to TRBJ1-6, with D possibly being TRBD1 (5 bases). This CDR3 has 15 amino acids. CDR1 DFQATT and CDR2 SNEGSKA come from the germline V gene (reference sequence). Between the trimmed V and J ends, which lost 2 bases and 8 bases, there was a span of 16 bases. The CDR3 nucleotides are TGCAGTGCTAGAACGGTGGGGGATGAAGATTCACCCCTCCACTTT. Translating gives CSARTVGDEDSPLHF.

This clonotype was picked up one time. This sequence may be a read error, since a much larger clone differs from it by one base. The gene calls are TRBV6-2 or TRBV6-3 and TRBJ2-4; TRBD1 might be the D (6 bases). From germline, CDR1 is MNHEY and CDR2 SVGEGT. The CDR3 is 17 amino acids. The CDR3 is CASSYPRIQGDLNFQYF. CDR3 sequence (DNA): TGTGCCAGCAGTTACCCGAGGATACAGGGCGATTTAAACTTTCAGTACTTC.

The chain couples TRBV7-8 to TRBJ2-7; 7 nucleotides line up with TRBD2. Germline V CDR1 and CDR2: SGHVS, FQNEAQ. The CDR3 totals 19 residues. V gave up 5 bases and J gave up 1 base; unmatched junction bases: 20. The CDR3 nucleotides read TGTGCCAGCAGCCCCCGTCGACTAGCCCTCCACGGACCTTCCTACGAGCAGTACTTC. Translated, it gives CASSPRRLALHGPSYEQYF.

This clonotype was counted a few times. The chain uses TRBV2 and TRBJ2-1; TRBD2 agrees at 11 bases. Trimming removed 5 bases from V and 0 bases from J; junction bases left unmatched: 9. Germline lookup yields CDR1 SNHLY and CDR2 FYNNEI. This CDR3 is built from 18 residues. CDR3 sequence (DNA): TGTGCCAGCAGTTTGACTAGCGGGGTAACTCTCTCCTACAATGAGCAGTTCTTC. Protein sequence: CASSLTSGVTLSYNEQFF.

This clonotype turned up a few times. This sequence joins TRBV27 and TRBJ2-7, with D perhaps TRBD2 (6 bases). Trimming stripped 8 bases from V and 2 bases from J, with 13 bases between. This CDR3 region has 13 residues. The germline gives CDR1 MNHEY, CDR2 SMNVEV (reference sequence). In DNA, the CDR3 is TGTGCCAGCTCCCGGAGGGAAACCTACGAGCAGTACTTC. It codes for CASSRRETYEQYF.

The chain combines TRBV7-9 with TRBJ2-1; 8 nucleotides match TRBD2. V lost 8 bases to trimming and J lost 1 base; unmatched junction nucleotides: 13. The germline gives CDR1 SEHNR, CDR2 FQNEAQ (reference sequence). This CDR3 contains 17 residues. The CDR3 nucleotides read TGTGCCAGCCCACGGGGGGAAGCGGGGGATTCCTACAATGAGCAGTTCTTC. This sequence encodes CASPRGEAGDSYNEQFF.

The chain has TRBV7-8 and TRBJ2-5; perhaps TRBD1 as D (6 bases). This CDR3 has 14 residues. With 0 bases removed from V and 4 bases from J, the gap between germline ends came to 9 bases. Per germline, CDR1 SGHVS and CDR2 FQNEAQ. The CDR3 nucleotides are TGTGCCAGCAGCTTAGCGGGCAGGGGAGAGACCCAGTACTTC. As protein: CASSLAGRGETQYF.

The chain carries TRBV7-2 and TRBJ1-5, with TRBD1 identical over 10 bases. The length of the CDR3 is 14 residues. Germline V gene data show CDR1 as SGHTA and CDR2 as FQGNSA. The J segment lost 7 bases and the V segment lost 1 base, leaving 1 base of the junction unmatched. The CDR3 DNA is TGTGCCAGCAGCTTAGAGACAGGGGGCCAGCCCCAGCATTTT. This translates into CASSLETGGQPQHF.

This clonotype was seen a handful of times. The chain is built from TRBV7-8 and TRBJ2-7; weak D call: TRBD1 (5 bases). Germline CDR1 and CDR2: SGHVS and FQNEAQ. This CDR3 has 14 residues. V shed 5 bases and J shed 4 bases, with 15 bases lying between them. The CDR3 here is CASSGMGKGYEQYF. Written as DNA, the CDR3 is TGTGCCAGCAGCGGGATGGGAAAGGGGTACGAGCAGTACTTC.

This clonotype was recorded a few times. The chain couples TRBV5-1 to TRBJ1-2; the D is unclear. There are 14 residues in the CDR3. The germline V gene encodes CDR1 SGHRS and CDR2 YFSETQ. V lost 5 bases, J lost 6 bases, and 17 bases lay in between. The CDR3, as DNA: TGCGCCAGCAGACCTCCGGGCGGTGAAGATGGCTACACCTTC. It yields the protein CASRPPGGEDGYTF.

V usage is TRBV12-3 or TRBV12-4 and J usage is TRBJ2-1, with 9 nucleotides matching TRBD2. The J segment lost 7 bases and the V segment lost 11 bases, leaving 15 bases of the junction unmatched. The CDR3 sequence is 15 residues long. This chain's CDR3 is CAPWTGTSLRNEQFF. The CDR3 DNA reads TGTGCCCCATGGACCGGGACTAGCCTCAGGAATGAGCAGTTCTTC.

A few counts support this clonotype. This chain joins TRBV2 and TRBJ2-7; D gene uncertain. V was cut by 6 bases and J by 3 bases, with 9 bases left in between. This CDR3 comprises 12 residues. Germline V gives CDR1 SNHLY, CDR2 FYNNEI. Written as DNA, the CDR3 is TGTGCCAGCAGCTCTACGGGCTACGAGCAGTACTTC. This codes for CASSSTGYEQYF.

This clonotype was picked up one time. The chain carries TRBV20-1 and TRBJ1-2; tentative D call: TRBD1 (5 bases). The germline gives CDR1 DFQATT, CDR2 SNEGSKA (reference sequence). This CDR3 contains 13 residues. Between the trimmed V and J ends, which lost 3 bases and 3 bases, there was a span of 11 bases. The CDR3 DNA reads TGCAGTGCTAGGCGGGACGCGGACTATGGCTACACCTTC. Amino acid sequence: CSARRDADYGYTF.

V usage is TRBV19 and J usage is TRBJ1-1, with unresolved D. The CDR3 has 15 residues. Germline V gives CDR1 LNHDA, CDR2 SQIVND (reference sequence). Trimming removed 7 bases from V and 4 bases from J, with 19 bases in between. CDR3 sequence: CASKLGPLEVTEAFF. The CDR3 nucleotides read TGTGCCAGTAAGTTAGGACCGTTAGAGGTCACTGAAGCTTTCTTT.

The sample holds a few counts of this clonotype. This chain uses TRBV27 with TRBJ1-2; TRBD1 matches at 9 bases. Germline CDR1 is MNHEY and CDR2 is SMNVEV (reference sequence). This CDR3 comprises 16 residues. Unmatched junction bases numbered 8, after V lost 4 bases and J lost 2 bases. CDR3 coding DNA: TGTGCCAGCAGTTCTACAGGACAGGGGCTCAACTATGGCTACACCTTC. This encodes CASSSTGQGLNYGYTF.

V gene TRBV7-9 combines with J gene TRBJ1-6, with 7 nucleotides matching TRBD1. This CDR3 has 15 residues. V lost 5 bases to trimming and J lost 10 bases; unmatched junction nucleotides: 11. Looked up from germline, CDR1 is SEHNR and CDR2 is FQNEAQ (reference sequence). The CDR3 loop reads CASSAHRGGESPLHF. In nucleotides, the CDR3 is TGTGCCAGCAGCGCCCACAGGGGAGGGGAATCACCCCTCCACTTT.